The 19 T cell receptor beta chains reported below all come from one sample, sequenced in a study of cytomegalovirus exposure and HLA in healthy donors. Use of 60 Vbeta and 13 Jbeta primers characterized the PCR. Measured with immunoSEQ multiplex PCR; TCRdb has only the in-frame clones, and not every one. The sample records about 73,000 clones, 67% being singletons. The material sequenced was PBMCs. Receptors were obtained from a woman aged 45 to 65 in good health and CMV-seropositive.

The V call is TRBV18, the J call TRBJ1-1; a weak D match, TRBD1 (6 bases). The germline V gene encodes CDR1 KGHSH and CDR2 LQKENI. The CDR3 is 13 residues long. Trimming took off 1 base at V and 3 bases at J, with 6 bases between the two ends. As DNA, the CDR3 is TGTGCCAGCTCACCACAGGGGGACACTGAAGCTTTCTTT. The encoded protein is CASSPQGDTEAFF.

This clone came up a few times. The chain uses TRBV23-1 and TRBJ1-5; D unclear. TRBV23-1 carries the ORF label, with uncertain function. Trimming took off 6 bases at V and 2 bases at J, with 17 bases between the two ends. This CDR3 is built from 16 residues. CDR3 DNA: TGCGCCAGCAGCCCCTTCAGATTTGGAGGCAATCAGCCCCAGCATTTT. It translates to CASSPFRFGGNQPQHF.

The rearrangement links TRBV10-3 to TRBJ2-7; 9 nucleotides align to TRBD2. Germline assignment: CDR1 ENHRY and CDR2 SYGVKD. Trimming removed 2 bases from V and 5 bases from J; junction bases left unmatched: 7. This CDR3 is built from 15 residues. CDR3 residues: CAISEGLARVHEQYF. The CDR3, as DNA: TGTGCCATCAGTGAGGGACTAGCGAGGGTCCACGAGCAGTACTTC.

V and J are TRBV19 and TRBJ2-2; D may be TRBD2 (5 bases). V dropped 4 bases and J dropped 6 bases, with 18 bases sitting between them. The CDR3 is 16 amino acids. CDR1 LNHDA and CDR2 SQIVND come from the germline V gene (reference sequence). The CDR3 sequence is CASSNPARRAAGELFF. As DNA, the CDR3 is TGTGCCAGTAGTAATCCGGCCCGGCGAGCGGCCGGGGAGCTGTTTTTT.

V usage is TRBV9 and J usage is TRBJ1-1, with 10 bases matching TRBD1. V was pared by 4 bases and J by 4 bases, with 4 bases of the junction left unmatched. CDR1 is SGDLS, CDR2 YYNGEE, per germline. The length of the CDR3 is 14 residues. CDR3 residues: CASSSTGGITEAFF. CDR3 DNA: TGTGCCAGCAGCTCGACAGGGGGCATCACTGAAGCTTTCTTT.

The CDR3 DNA reads as TGCGCCAGCAGCCCCAGCGGGGACGGGGGGCAACCCTCCTACGAGCAGTACTTC. Translation gives CASSPSGDGGQPSYEQYF. V is TRBV4-1 and J is TRBJ2-5; TRBD2 might be the D (7 bases). TRBJ2-7 matches the DNA end more closely, so the J call is doubtful. From germline, CDR1 is MGHRA and CDR2 YSYEKL. CDR3 length: 18 residues.

The CDR3 bases are TGTGCCAGCAGCTTATTTTATGTAAGGACTAGCTCTGGGGCCAACGTCCTGACTTTC. Translation gives CASSLFYVRTSSGANVLTF. This rearrangement joins TRBV11-1 to TRBJ2-6, with 7 positions matching TRBD2. The CDR3 covers 19 residues. Germline CDR1 reads SGHAT; CDR2 reads FQDESV (reference sequence). After removal of 2 bases from V and 0 bases from J, the junction contained 10 bases not matched to a gene.

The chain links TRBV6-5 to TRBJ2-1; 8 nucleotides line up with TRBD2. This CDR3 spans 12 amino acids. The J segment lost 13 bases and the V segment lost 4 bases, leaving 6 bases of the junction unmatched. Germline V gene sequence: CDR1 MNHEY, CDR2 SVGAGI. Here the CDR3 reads CASSWGGGPQFF. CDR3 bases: TGTGCCAGCAGTTGGGGCGGGGGGCCTCAGTTCTTC.

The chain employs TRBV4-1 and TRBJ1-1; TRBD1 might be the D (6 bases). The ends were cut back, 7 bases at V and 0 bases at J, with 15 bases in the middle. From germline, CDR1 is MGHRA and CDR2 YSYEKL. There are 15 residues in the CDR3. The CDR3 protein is CASTLGGALNTEAFF. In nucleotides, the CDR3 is TGCGCCAGCACCCTAGGGGGGGCCCTGAACACTGAAGCTTTCTTT.

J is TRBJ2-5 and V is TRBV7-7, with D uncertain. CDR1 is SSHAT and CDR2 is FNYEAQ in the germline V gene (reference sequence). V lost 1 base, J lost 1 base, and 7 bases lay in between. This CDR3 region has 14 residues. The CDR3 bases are TGTGCCAGCAGCTTAGTAGCATCCCAAGAGACCCAGTACTTC. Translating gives CASSLVASQETQYF.

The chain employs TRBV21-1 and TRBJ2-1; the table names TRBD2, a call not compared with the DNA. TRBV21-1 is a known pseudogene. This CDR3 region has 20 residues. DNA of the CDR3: TGTGCCAGCAGCAAAAATGTAAGGAGGCAGCCGAGTCCTACCTACAATGAGCAGTTCTTC. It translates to CASSKNVRRQPSPTYNEQFF.

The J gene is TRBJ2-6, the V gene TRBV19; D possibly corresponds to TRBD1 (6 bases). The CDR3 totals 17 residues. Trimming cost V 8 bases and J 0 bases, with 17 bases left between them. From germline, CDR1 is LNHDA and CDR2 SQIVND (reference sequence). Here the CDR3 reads CASQPDSPGSGANVLTF. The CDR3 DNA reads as TGTGCCAGTCAACCGGACAGTCCAGGCTCTGGGGCCAACGTCCTGACTTTC.

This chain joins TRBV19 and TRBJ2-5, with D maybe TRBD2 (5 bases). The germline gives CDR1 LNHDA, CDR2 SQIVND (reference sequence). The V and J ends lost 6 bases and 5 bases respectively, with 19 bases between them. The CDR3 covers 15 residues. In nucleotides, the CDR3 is TGTGCCAGTAGCGCCCGAAGCTCGAGGAGGGAGACCCAGTACTTC. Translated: CASSARSSRRETQYF.

In DNA, the CDR3 is TGCGCCAGCAGTGGGGGGGGTTCACCCCTCCACTTT. Amino acid sequence: CASSGGGSPLHF. This chain joins TRBV10-1 and TRBJ1-6; D possibly corresponds to TRBD1 (5 bases). V lost 4 bases and J lost 9, with 7 bases in between. CDR1 and CDR2 (germline): WNHNN, SYGVQD (reference sequence). There are 12 residues in the CDR3.

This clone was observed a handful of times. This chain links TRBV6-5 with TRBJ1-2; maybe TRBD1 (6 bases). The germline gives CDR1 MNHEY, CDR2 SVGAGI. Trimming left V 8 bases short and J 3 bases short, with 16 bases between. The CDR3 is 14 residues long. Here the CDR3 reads CASWVGGRDYGYTF. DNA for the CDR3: TGTGCCAGCTGGGTCGGGGGGCGCGACTATGGCTACACCTTC.

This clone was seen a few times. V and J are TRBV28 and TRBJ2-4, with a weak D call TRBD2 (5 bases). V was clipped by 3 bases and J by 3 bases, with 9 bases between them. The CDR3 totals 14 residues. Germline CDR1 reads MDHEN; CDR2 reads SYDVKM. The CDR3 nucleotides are TGTGCCAGCAGTTTCAGCCGGGACAAAAACATTCAGTACTTC. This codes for CASSFSRDKNIQYF.

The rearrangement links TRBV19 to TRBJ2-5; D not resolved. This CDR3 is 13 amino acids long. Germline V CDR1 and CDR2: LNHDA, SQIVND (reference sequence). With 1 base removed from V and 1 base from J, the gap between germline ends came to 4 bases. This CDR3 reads CASSIGSQETQYF. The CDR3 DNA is TGTGCCAGTAGTATAGGCAGCCAAGAGACCCAGTACTTC.

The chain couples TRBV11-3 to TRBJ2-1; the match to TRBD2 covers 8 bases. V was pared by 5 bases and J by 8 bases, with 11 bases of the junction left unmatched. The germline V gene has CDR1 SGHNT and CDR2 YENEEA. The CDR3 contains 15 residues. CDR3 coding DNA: TGTGCCAGCAGCGTCGGGGGGGCCCGGGGATATGAGCAGTTCTTC. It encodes CASSVGGARGYEQFF.

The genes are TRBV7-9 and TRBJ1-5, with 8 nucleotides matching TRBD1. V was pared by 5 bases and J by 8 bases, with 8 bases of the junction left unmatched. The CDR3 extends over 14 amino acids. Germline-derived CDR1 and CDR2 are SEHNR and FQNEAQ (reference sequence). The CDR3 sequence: CASSQGQGVEPQHF. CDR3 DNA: TGTGCCAGCAGCCAAGGACAGGGTGTAGAGCCCCAGCATTTT.